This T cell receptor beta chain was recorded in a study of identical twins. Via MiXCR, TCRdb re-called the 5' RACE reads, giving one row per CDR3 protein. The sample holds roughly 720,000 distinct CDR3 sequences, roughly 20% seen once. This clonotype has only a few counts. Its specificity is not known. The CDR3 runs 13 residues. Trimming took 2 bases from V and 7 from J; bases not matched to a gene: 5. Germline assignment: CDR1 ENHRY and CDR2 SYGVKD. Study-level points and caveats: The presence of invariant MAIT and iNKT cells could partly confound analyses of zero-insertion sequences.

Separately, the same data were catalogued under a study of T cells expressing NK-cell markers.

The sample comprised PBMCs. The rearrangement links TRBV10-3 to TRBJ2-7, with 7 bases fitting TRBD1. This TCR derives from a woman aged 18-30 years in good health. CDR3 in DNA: TGTGCCATCAGTGAGGACAGGGCGTGGGAGCAGTACTTC. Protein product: CAISEDRAWEQYF.